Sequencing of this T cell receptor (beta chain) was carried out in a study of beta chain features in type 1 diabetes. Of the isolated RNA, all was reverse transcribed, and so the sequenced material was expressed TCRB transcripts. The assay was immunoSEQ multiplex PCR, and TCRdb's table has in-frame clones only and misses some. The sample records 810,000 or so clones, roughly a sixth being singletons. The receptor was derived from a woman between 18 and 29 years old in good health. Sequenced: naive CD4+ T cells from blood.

The CDR3 region has the DNA TGTGCCAGCAGCAAGGACTTAGGGAACTATGGCTACACCTTC. Translation gives CASSKDLGNYGYTF. The chain uses TRBV28 and TRBJ1-2; no clear D. The CDR3 sequence is 14 residues long. Trimming shortened V by 6 bases and J by 2 bases, and 13 bases separated the two germline ends. Germline CDR1 MDHEN, CDR2 SYDVKM.